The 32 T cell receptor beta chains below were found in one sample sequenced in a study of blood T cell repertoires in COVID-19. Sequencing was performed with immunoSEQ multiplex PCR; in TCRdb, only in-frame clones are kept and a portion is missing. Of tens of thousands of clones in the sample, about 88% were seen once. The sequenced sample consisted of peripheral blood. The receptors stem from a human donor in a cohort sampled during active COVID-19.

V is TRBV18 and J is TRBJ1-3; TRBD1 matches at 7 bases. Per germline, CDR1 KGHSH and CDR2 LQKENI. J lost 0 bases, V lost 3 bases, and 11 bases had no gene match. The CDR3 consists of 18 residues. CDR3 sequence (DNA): TGTGCCAGCTCACCGATGGGACAGACTAGACCCTCTGGAAACACCATATATTTT. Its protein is CASSPMGQTRPSGNTIYF.

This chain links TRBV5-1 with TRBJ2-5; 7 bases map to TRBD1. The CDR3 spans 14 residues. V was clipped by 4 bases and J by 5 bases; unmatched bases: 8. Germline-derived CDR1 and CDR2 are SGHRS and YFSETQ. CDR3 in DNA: TGCGCCAGCAGCAACCGACAGGGTCAGGAGACCCAGTACTTC. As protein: CASSNRQGQETQYF.

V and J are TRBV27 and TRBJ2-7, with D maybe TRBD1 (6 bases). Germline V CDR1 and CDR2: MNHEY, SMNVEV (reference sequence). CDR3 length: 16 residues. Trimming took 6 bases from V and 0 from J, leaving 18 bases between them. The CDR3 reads CASSSYQGRSSYEQYF. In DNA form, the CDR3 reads TGTGCCAGCAGCTCTTATCAGGGGCGCAGCTCCTACGAGCAGTACTTC.

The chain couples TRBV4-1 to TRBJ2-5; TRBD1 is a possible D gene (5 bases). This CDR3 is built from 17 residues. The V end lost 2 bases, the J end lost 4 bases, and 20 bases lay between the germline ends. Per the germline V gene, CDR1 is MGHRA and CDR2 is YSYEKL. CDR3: CASSQHPTEVLLETQYF. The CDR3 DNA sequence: TGCGCCAGCAGCCAACACCCGACAGAGGTCCTCCTAGAGACCCAGTACTTC.

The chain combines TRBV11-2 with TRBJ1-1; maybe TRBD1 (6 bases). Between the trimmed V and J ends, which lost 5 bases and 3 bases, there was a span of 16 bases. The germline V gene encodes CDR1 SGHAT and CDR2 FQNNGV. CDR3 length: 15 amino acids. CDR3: CASSLAGGRDTEAFF. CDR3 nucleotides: TGTGCCAGCAGCCTAGCGGGGGGGCGGGACACTGAAGCTTTCTTT. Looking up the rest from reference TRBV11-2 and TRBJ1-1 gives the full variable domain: EAGVAQSPRYKIIEKRQSVAFWCNPISGHATLYWYQQILGQGPKLLIQFQNNGVVDDSQLPKDRFSAERLKGVDSTLKIQPAKLEDSAVYLCASSLAGGRDTEAFFGQGTRLTVV.

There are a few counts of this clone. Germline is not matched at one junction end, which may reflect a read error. The CDR3 region is CASSLALAGVYEQYF. The CDR3 coding sequence is TGTGCCAGCAGCCTAGCCCTAGCGGGAGTTTACGAGCAGTACTTC. V and J are TRBV7-9 and TRBJ2-7; 10 positions match TRBD2. The germline V gene has CDR1 SEHNR and CDR2 FQNEAQ (reference sequence). The CDR3 is 15 amino acids. Full variable domain (rest looked up from reference TRBV7-9 and TRBJ2-7): DTGVSQNPRHKITKRGQNVTFRCDPISEHNRLYWYRQTLGQGPEFLTYFQNEAQLEKSRLLSDRFSAERPKGSFSTLEIQRTEQGDSAMYLCASSLALAGVYEQYFGPGTRLTVT.

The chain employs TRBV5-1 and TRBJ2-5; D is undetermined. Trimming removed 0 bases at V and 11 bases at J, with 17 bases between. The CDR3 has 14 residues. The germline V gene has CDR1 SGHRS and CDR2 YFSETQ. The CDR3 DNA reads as TGCGCCAGCAGCTTGGGGTCGGGTGCACGAGTTCAGTACTTC. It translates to CASSLGSGARVQYF.

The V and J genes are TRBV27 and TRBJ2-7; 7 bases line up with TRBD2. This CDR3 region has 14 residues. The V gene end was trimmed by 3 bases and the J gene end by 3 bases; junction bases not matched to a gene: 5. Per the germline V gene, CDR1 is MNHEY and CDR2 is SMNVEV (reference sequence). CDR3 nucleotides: TGTGCCAGCAGTTTTCTCGCGGGAGTCTACGAGCAGTACTTC. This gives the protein CASSFLAGVYEQYF.

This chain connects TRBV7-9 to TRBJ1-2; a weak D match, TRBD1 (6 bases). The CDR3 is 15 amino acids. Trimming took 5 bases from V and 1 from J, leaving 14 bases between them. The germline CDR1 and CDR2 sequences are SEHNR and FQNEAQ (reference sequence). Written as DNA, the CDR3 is TGTGCCAGCAGCAGCGGGACACAGAGTAACTATGGCTACACCTTC. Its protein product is CASSSGTQSNYGYTF.

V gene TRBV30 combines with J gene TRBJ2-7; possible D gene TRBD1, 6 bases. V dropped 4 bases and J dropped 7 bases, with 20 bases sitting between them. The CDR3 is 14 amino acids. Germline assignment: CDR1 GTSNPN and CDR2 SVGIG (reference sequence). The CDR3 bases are TGTGCCTGGACGGTACGGGGCAGGGGTGTTGAGCAGTACTTC. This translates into CAWTVRGRGVEQYF. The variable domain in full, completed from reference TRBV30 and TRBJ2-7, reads SQTIHQWPATLVQPVGSPLSLECTVEGTSNPNLYWYRQAAGRGLQLLFYSVGIGQISSEVPQNLSASRPQDRQFILSSKKLLLSDSGFYLCAWTVRGRGVEQYFGPGTRLTVT.

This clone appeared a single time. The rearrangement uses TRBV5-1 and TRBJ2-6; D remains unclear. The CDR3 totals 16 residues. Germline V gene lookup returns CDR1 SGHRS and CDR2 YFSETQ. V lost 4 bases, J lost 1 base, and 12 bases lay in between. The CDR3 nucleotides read TGCGCCAGCAGCACGCAATACAGTTCTGGGGCCAACGTCCTGACTTTC. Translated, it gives CASSTQYSSGANVLTF. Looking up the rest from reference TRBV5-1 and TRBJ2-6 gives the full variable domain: KAGVTQTPRYLIKTRGQQVTLSCSPISGHRSVSWYQQTPGQGLQFLFEYFSETQRNKGNFPGRFSGRQFSNSRSEMNVSTLELGDSALYLCASSTQYSSGANVLTFGAGSRLTVL.

CDR3 nucleotide sequence: TGTGCCAGCTCACCTATCGGACAGGGAGACGAGCAGTACTTC. Translating gives CASSPIGQGDEQYF. This chain uses TRBV18 with TRBJ2-7; 8 bases agree with TRBD1. Germline V gene data show CDR1 as KGHSH and CDR2 as LQKENI. The CDR3 spans 14 residues. The J segment lost 5 bases and the V segment lost 3 bases, leaving 6 bases of the junction unmatched. Combining the CDR3 with reference TRBV18 and TRBJ2-7 gives the whole variable domain NAGVMQNPRHLVRRRGQEARLRCSPMKGHSHVYWYRQLPEEGLKFMVYLQKENIIDESGMPKERFSAEFPKEGPSILRIQQVVRGDSAAYFCASSPIGQGDEQYFGPGTRLTVT.

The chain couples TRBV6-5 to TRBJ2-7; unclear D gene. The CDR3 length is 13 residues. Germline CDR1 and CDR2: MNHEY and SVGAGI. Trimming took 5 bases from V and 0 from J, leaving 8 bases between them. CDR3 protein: CASSKEFSYEQYF. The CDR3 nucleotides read TGTGCCAGCAGTAAGGAGTTCTCCTACGAGCAGTACTTC.

The CDR3 is CASSQGASNYGYTF. The CDR3 DNA sequence: TGCGCCAGCAGCCAAGGGGCCTCTAACTATGGCTACACCTTC. The chain employs TRBV4-1 and TRBJ1-2; D is uncertain. The length of the CDR3 is 14 residues. With 1 base removed from V and 0 bases from J, the gap between germline ends came to 6 bases. Germline CDR1 reads MGHRA; CDR2 reads YSYEKL.

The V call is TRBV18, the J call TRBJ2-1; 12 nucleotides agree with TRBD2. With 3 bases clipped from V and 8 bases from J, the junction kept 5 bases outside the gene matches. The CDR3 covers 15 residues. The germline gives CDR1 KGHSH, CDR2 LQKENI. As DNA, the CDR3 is TGTGCCAGCTCACCCGGACTAGCGGGATTACATGAGCAGTTCTTC. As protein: CASSPGLAGLHEQFF.

The CDR3 protein is CASRDRGKETQYF. CDR3 nucleotides: TGTGCCAGCCGGGACAGGGGGAAAGAGACCCAGTACTTC. J is TRBJ2-5 and V is TRBV27; 11 bases are a match to TRBD1. This CDR3 is built from 13 residues. Germline V gene sequence: CDR1 MNHEY, CDR2 SMNVEV (reference sequence). With V trimmed by 8 bases and J by 3 bases, 2 bases remained unmatched.

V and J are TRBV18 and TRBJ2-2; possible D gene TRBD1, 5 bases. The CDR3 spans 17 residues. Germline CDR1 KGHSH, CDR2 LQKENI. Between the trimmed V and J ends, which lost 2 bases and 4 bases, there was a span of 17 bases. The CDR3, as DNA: TGTGCCAGCTCACCATTACCCGACAGTCGCGGCACCGGGGAGCTGTTTTTT. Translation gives CASSPLPDSRGTGELFF.

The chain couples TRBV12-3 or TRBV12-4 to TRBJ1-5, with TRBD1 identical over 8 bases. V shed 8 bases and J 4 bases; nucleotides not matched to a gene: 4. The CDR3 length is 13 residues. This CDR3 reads CASWTGRNQPQHF. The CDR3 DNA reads TGTGCCAGCTGGACAGGGAGGAATCAGCCCCAGCATTTT.

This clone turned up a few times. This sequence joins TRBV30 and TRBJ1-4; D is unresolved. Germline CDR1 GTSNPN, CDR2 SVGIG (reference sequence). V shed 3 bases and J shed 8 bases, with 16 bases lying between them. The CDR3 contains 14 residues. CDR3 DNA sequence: TGTGCCTGGAGCCCTCCGCTCAGGAGGGAAAAACTGTTTTTT. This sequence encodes CAWSPPLRREKLFF. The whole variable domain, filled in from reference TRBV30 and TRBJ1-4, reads SQTIHQWPATLVQPVGSPLSLECTVEGTSNPNLYWYRQAAGRGLQLLFYSVGIGQISSEVPQNLSASRPQDRQFILSSKKLLLSDSGFYLCAWSPPLRREKLFFGSGTQLSVL.

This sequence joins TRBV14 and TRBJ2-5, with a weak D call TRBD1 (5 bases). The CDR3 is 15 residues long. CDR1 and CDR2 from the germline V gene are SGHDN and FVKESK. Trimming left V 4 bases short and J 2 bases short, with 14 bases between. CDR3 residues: CASSLFQGAQETQYF. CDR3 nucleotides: TGTGCCAGCAGCCTCTTTCAAGGGGCTCAAGAGACCCAGTACTTC.

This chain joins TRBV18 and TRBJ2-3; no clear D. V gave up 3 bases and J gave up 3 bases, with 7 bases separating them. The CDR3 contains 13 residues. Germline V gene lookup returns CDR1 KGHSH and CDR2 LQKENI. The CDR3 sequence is CASSPRATDTQYF. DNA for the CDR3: TGTGCCAGCTCACCGAGAGCGACAGATACGCAGTATTTT. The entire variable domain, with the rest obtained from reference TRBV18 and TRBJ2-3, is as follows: NAGVMQNPRHLVRRRGQEARLRCSPMKGHSHVYWYRQLPEEGLKFMVYLQKENIIDESGMPKERFSAEFPKEGPSILRIQQVVRGDSAAYFCASSPRATDTQYFGPGTRLTVL.

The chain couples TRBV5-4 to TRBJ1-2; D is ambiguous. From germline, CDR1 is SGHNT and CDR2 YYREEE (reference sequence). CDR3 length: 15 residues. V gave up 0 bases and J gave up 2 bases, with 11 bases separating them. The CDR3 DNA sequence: TGTGCCAGCAGCTTGGCAGTTGGGCAGAACTATGGCTACACCTTC. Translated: CASSLAVGQNYGYTF.

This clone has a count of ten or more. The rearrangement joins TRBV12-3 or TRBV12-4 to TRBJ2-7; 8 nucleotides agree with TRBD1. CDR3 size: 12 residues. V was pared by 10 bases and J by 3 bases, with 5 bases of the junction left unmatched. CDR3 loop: CAITGQGYEQYF. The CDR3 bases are TGTGCCATTACAGGACAGGGCTACGAGCAGTACTTC.

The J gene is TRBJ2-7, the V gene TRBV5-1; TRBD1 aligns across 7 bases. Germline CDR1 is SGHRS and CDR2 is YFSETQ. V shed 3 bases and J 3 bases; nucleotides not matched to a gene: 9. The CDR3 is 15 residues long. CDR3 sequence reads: CASSSRPGQHYEQYF. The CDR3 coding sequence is TGCGCCAGCAGCTCTCGGCCGGGACAGCACTACGAGCAGTACTTC.

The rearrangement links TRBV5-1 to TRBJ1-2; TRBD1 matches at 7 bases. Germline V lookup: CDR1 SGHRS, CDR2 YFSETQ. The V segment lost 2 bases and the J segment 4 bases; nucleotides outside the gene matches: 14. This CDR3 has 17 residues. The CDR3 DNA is TGCGCCAGCAGCTTTGGGAGCACAGGGGCCAGGGGCTATGGCTACACCTTC. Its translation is CASSFGSTGARGYGYTF. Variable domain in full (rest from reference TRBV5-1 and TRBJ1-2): KAGVTQTPRYLIKTRGQQVTLSCSPISGHRSVSWYQQTPGQGLQFLFEYFSETQRNKGNFPGRFSGRQFSNSRSEMNVSTLELGDSALYLCASSFGSTGARGYGYTFGSGTRLTVV.

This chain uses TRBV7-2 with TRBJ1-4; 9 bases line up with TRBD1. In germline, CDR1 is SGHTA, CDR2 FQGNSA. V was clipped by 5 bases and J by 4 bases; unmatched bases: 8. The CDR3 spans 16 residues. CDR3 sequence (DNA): TGTGCCAGCAGCCACTACAGGGGGCCTGGTAATGAAAAACTGTTTTTT. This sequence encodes CASSHYRGPGNEKLFF.

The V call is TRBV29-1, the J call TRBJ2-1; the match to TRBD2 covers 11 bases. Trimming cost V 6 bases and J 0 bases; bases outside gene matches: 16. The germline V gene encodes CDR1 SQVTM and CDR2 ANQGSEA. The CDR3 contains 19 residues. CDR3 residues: CSVRYSGLAGGSSYNEQFF. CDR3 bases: TGCAGCGTCAGATACTCAGGACTAGCGGGTGGGAGCTCCTACAATGAGCAGTTCTTC.

The CDR3 is CASSLTSGSHEQYF. CDR3 coding DNA: TGTGCCAGCAGCCTTACTAGCGGGAGCCACGAGCAGTACTTC. This sequence joins TRBV7-2 and TRBJ2-7; 11 nucleotides agree with TRBD2. V was pared by 5 bases and J by 5 bases, with 5 bases of the junction left unmatched. CDR1 and CDR2 from the germline V gene are SGHTA and FQGNSA. CDR3 length: 14 amino acids.

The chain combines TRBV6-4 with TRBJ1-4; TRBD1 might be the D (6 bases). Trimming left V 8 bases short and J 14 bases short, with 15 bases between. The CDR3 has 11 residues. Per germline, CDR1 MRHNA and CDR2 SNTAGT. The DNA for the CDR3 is TGTGCCAGCCTAGGGGCAGGGGTTCTGTTTTTT. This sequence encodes CASLGAGVLFF.

The CDR3 reads CASSDLRGSETQYF. The CDR3 DNA sequence: TGTGCCAGCAGCGATCTCCGAGGATCAGAGACCCAGTACTTC. The chain recombines TRBV7-6 with TRBJ2-5; D gene ambiguous. In germline, CDR1 is SGHVS, CDR2 FNYEAQ. V gave up 5 bases and J gave up 4 bases, with 14 bases separating them. This CDR3 region has 14 residues.

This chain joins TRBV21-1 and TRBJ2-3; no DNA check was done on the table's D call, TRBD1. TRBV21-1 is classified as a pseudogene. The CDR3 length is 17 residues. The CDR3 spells CASSKETSGNGPDTQYF. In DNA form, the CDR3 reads TGTGCCAGCAGCAAAGAGACGTCAGGGAACGGGCCAGATACGCAGTATTTT.

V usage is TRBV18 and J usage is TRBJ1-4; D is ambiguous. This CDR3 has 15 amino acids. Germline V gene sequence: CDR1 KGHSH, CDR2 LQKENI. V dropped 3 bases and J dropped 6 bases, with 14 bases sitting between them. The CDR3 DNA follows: TGTGCCAGCTCACCCCTATCAGGTCAGGATGAAAAACTGTTTTTT. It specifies CASSPLSGQDEKLFF.